These T cell receptor beta chains were read from a single sample in a study of OX40 agonist ivuxolimab in advanced cancers. TCRdb keeps only in-frame clones here, not all; method: immunoSEQ multiplex PCR. There are some 41,000 clones in the sample; roughly 86% occur only once, and about 3.6% lies in the top ten. Sequencing used CD4+ or CD8+ T cells sorted from blood, obtained in a trial of the OX40 agonist ivuxolimab. The receptors shown here come from an adult with an advanced solid tumor such as melanoma, head and neck, liver or kidney cancer. Both conserved end residues are trimmed from each CDR3. Each record gives: D gene, J gene, V gene, clone size, CDR3 protein. The D gene is left open where the match is weak. Clone size is not always given. Where it is, it says once, few, many or a class for expanded clones.

d_gene: TRBD1
j_gene: TRBJ2-5
v_gene: TRBV11-2
abundance: -
CDR3aa: ASSLATTGGETQY

d_gene: TRBD2
j_gene: TRBJ2-6
v_gene: TRBV27
abundance: -
CDR3aa: ASSLRVRGEGLGANVLT

d_gene: -
j_gene: TRBJ1-5
v_gene: TRBV6-6
abundance: -
CDR3aa: ASSPQGMRQPQH

d_gene: -
j_gene: TRBJ1-2
v_gene: TRBV10-3
abundance: -
CDR3aa: AIRGGEANYGYT

d_gene: -
j_gene: TRBJ1-5
v_gene: TRBV7-9
abundance: -
CDR3aa: ASSSGTALRGLQPQH

d_gene: TRBD2
j_gene: TRBJ2-3
v_gene: TRBV5-1
abundance: few
CDR3aa: ASSLEGGRWDTQY

d_gene: -
j_gene: TRBJ2-1
v_gene: TRBV28
abundance: -
CDR3aa: ASSHQEQF

d_gene: TRBD2
j_gene: TRBJ2-1
v_gene: TRBV5-1
abundance: -
CDR3aa: ASTSLLAGTNEQF

d_gene: -
j_gene: TRBJ2-1
v_gene: TRBV11-3
abundance: -
CDR3aa: ASSLGGYGGSYNEQF

d_gene: -
j_gene: TRBJ2-1
v_gene: TRBV6-5
abundance: -
CDR3aa: ASSFKRAYYNEQF

d_gene: -
j_gene: TRBJ2-5
v_gene: TRBV10-2
abundance: -
CDR3aa: ASSILETQY

d_gene: -
j_gene: TRBJ1-2
v_gene: TRBV5-4
abundance: once
CDR3aa: ASSLAFGQTAYEDYT

d_gene: TRBD1
j_gene: TRBJ2-7
v_gene: TRBV7-2
abundance: -
CDR3aa: ASSGQGGPYEQY

d_gene: -
j_gene: TRBJ2-7
v_gene: TRBV11-1
abundance: -
CDR3aa: ASSHTGPYEQY

d_gene: -
j_gene: TRBJ2-5
v_gene: TRBV2
abundance: -
CDR3aa: ASTKGTRETQY

d_gene: TRBD2
j_gene: TRBJ2-7
v_gene: TRBV4-2
abundance: -
CDR3aa: ASSQASSGRDREQY

d_gene: -
j_gene: TRBJ2-3
v_gene: TRBV6-5
abundance: -
CDR3aa: ASSYGTDTQY

d_gene: -
j_gene: TRBJ2-6
v_gene: TRBV2
abundance: -
CDR3aa: ASSGMRSGANVLT

d_gene: TRBD2
j_gene: TRBJ2-7
v_gene: TRBV28
abundance: -
CDR3aa: ASRKTGGYEQY

d_gene: -
j_gene: TRBJ1-1
v_gene: TRBV5-1
abundance: -
CDR3aa: ASSLERGSQAF

d_gene: TRBD1
j_gene: TRBJ2-7
v_gene: TRBV5-6
abundance: -
CDR3aa: ASSLYQGVYEQY

d_gene: TRBD2
j_gene: TRBJ2-1
v_gene: TRBV15
abundance: -
CDR3aa: ATSVRDRVAGPYNEQF